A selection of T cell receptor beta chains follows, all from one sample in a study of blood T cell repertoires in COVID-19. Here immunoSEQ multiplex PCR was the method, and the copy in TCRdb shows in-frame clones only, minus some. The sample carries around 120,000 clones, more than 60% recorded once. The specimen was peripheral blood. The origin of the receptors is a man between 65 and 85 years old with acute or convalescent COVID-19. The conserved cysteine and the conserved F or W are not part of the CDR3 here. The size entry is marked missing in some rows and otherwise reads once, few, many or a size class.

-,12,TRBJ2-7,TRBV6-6,ASSLDRASYEQY
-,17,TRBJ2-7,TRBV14,ASSQEASGGAFYSNEQY
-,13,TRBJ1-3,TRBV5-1,ASSLAQGSGNTIY
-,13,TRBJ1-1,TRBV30,AWSVELGHDTEAF
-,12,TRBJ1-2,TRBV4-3,ASSQDSGSYGYT
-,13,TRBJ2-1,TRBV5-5,ASSLGAGAYNEQF
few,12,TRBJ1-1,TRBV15,ATSRDEANTEAF
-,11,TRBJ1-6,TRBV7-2,ASSLASNSPLH
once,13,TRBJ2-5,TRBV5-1,ASSGTGTAEETQY
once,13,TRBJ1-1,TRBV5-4,ASSPPGQGYTEAF
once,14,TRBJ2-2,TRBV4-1,ASSLLAGGPLGELF
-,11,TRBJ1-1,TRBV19,ASSIKEGTEAF
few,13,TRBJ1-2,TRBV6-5,ASSSGSAGRGGYT
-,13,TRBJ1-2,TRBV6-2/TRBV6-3,ASSSSRAPYYGYT
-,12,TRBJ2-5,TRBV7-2,ASSLVVYQETQY
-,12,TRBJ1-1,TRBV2,ARGQGRGGTEAF
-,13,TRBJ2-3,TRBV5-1,ASSPRTPGSDTQY
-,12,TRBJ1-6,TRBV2,ARRLGQGNSPLH
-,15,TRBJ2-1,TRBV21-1,ASSKVPSGGLYNEQF
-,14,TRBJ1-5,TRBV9,ASSAREQESNQPQH
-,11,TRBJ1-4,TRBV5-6,ASSSTGTPYRF
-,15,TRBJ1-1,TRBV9,ASSVFPPGLGDTEAF
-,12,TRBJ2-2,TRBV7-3,ASSQDRATGELF
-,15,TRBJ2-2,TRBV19,ASSIEGTGANTGELF
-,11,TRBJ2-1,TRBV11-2,ASSFGLDNEQF
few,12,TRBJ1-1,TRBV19,ASSEGRLNTEAF
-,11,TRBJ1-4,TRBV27,ASSSIFWTAGY
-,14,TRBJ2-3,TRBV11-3,ASSLSTSGGADTQY
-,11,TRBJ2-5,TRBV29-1,SVRLTQGETQY
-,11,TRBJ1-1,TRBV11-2,ASSLIRRGEAF
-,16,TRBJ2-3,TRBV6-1,ASSDALLALPSTDTQY
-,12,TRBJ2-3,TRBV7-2,ASAGGPYTDTQY
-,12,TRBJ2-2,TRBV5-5,ASRPGTDTGELF
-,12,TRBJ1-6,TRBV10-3,AIRTGTDNSPLH
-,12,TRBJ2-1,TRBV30,AWGTGGSYNEQF
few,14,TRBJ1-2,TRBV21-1,ASSKVRDTLNYGYT
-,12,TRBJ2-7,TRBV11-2,ASSLDLGRYEQY
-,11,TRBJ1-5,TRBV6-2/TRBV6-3,ASSGDYNQPQH
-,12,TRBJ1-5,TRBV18,ASSQDYSNQPQH